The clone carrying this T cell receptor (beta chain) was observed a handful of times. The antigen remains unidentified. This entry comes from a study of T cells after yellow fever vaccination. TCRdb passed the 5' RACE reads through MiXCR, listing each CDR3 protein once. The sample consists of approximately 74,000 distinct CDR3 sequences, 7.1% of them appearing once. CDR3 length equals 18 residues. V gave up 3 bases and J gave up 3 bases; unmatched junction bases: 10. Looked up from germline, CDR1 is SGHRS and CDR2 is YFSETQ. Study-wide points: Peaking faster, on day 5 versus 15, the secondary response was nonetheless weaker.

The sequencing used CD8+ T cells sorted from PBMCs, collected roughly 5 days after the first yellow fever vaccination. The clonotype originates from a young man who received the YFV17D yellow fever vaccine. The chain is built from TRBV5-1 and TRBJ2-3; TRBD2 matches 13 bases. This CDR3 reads CASSYTSGGARNTDTQYF. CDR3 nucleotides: TGCGCCAGCAGCTATACTAGCGGGGGGGCCAGGAATACAGATACGCAGTATTTT.